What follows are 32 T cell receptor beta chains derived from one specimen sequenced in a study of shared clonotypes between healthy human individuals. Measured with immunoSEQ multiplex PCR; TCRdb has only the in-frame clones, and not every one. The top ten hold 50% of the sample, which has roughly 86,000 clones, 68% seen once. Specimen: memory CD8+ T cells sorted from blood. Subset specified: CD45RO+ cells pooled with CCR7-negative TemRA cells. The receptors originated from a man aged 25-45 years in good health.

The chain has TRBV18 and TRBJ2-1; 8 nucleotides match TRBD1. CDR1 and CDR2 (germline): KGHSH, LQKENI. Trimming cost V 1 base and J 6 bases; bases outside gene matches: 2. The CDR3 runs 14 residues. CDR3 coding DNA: TGTGCCAGCTCACCACGGACAGGGCCCAATGAGCAGTTCTTC. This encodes CASSPRTGPNEQFF.

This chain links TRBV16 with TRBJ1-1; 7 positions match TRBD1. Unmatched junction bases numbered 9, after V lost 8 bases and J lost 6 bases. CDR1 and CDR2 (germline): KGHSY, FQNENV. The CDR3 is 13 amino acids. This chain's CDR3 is CASGATTGSEAFF. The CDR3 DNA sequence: TGTGCCAGCGGGGCCACGACAGGGTCTGAAGCTTTCTTT.

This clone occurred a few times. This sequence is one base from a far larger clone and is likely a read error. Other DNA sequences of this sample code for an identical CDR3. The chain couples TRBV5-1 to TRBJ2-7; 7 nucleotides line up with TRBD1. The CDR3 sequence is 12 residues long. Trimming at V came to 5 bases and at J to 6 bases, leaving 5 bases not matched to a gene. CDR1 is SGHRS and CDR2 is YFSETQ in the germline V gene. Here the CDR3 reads CASRQGLREQYF. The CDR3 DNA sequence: TGCGCCAGCAGACAGGGGCTCCGCGAGCAGTACTTC.

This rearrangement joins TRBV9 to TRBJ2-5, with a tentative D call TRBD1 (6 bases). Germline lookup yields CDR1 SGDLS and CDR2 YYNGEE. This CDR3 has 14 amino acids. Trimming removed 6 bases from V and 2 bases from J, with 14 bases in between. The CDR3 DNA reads TGTGCCAGCAACCGGGACAACCTGCAAGAGACCCAGTACTTC. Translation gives CASNRDNLQETQYF.

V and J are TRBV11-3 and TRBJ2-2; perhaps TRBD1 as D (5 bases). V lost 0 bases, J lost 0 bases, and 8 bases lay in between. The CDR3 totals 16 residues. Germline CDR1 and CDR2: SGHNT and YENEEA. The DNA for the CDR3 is TGTGCCAGCAGCTTAGAGGCAGGGTCGAACACCGGGGAGCTGTTTTTT. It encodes CASSLEAGSNTGELFF.

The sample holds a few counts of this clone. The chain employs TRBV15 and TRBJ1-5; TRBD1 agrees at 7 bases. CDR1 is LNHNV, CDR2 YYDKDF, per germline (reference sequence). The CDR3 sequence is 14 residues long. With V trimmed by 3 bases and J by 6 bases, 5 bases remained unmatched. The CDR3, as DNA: TGTGCCACCAGCAGGCGGGACAGCGGTCAGCCCCAGCATTTT. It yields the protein CATSRRDSGQPQHF.

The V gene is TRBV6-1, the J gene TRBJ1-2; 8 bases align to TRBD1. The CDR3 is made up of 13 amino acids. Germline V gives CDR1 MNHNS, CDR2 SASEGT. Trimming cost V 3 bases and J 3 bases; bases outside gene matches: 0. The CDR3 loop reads CASSDRGHYGYTF. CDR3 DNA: TGTGCCAGCAGTGACAGGGGGCACTATGGCTACACCTTC.

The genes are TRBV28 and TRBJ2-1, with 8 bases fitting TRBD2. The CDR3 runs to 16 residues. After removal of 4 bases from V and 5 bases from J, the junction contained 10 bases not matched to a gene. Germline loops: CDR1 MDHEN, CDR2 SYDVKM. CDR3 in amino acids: CASSWAGGGRDNEQFF. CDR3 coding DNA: TGTGCCAGCAGTTGGGCCGGGGGGGGACGAGACAATGAGCAGTTCTTC.

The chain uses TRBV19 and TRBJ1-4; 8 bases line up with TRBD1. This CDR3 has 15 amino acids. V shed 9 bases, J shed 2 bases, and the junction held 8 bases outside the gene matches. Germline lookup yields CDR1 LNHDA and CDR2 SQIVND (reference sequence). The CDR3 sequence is CASRERTGTNEKLFF. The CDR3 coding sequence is TGTGCCAGCCGGGAGAGGACAGGGACTAATGAAAAACTGTTTTTT.

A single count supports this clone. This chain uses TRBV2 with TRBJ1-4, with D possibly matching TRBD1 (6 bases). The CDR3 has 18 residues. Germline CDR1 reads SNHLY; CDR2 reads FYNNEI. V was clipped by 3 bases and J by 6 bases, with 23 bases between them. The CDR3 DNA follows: TGTGCCAGCAGTGAGTCAGTACAGGGAGCGGGGGGAGATGAAAAACTGTTTTTT. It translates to CASSESVQGAGGDEKLFF.

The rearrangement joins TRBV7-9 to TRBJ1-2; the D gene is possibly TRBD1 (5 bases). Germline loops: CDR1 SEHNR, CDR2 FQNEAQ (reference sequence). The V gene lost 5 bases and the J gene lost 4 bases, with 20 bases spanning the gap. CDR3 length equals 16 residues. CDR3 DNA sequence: TGTGCCAGCAGCGAGGCAGGAGGGACTGCCTTCTATGGCTACACCTTC. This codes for CASSEAGGTAFYGYTF.

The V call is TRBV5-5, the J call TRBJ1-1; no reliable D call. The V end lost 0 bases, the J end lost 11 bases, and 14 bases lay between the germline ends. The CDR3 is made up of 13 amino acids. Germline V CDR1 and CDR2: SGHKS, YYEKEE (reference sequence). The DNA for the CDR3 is TGTGCCAGCAGCTTGGTAGCAGGCCAGTGGGCTTTCTTT. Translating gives CASSLVAGQWAFF.

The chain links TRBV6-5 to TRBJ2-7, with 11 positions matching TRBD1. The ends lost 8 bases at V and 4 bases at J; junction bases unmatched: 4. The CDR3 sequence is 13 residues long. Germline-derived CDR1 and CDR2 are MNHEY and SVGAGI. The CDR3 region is CASGGQGAYEQYF. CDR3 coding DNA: TGTGCCAGCGGCGGACAGGGGGCATACGAGCAGTACTTC.

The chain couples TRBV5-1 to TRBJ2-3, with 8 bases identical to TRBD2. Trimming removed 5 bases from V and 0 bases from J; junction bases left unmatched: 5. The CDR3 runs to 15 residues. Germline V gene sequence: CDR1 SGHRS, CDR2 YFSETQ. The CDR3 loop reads CASRYSSGSTDTQYF. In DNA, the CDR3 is TGCGCCAGCAGGTATTCTAGCGGGAGCACAGATACGCAGTATTTT.

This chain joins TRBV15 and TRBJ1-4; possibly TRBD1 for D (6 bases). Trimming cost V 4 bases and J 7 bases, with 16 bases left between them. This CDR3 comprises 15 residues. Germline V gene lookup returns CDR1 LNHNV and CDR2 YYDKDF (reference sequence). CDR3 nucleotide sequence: TGTGCCACCAGCAAAGTACAGGGTTTTTTTGAAAAACTGTTTTTT. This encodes CATSKVQGFFEKLFF.

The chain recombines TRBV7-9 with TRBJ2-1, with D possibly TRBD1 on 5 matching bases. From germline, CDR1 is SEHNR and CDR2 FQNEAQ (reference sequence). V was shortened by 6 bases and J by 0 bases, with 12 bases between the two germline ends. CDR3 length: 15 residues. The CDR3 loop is CASSPRQSSYNEQFF. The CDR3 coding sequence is TGTGCCAGCAGTCCCAGACAGAGCTCCTACAATGAGCAGTTCTTC.

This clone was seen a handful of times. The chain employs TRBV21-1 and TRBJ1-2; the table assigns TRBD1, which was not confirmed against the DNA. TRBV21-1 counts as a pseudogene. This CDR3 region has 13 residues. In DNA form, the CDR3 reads TGTGCCAGCAGCAAAGACACTAACTATGGCTACACCTTC. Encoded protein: CASSKDTNYGYTF.

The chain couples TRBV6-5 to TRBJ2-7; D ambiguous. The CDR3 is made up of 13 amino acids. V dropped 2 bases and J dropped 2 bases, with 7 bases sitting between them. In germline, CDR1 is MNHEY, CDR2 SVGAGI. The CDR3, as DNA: TGTGCCAGCAGTTACCGTCCTACCTACGAGCAGTACTTC. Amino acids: CASSYRPTYEQYF.

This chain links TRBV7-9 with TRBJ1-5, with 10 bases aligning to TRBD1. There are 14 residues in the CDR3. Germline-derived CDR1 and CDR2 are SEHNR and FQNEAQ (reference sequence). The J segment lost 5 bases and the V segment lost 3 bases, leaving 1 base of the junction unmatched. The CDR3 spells CASSLTGGYQPQHF. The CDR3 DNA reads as TGTGCCAGCAGCTTGACAGGGGGCTATCAGCCCCAGCATTTT.

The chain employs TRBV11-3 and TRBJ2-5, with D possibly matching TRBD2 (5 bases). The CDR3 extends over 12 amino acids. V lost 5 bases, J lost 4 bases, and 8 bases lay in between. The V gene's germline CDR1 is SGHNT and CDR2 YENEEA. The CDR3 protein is CASSGEGETQYF. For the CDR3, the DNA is TGTGCCAGCAGCGGAGAGGGAGAGACCCAGTACTTC.

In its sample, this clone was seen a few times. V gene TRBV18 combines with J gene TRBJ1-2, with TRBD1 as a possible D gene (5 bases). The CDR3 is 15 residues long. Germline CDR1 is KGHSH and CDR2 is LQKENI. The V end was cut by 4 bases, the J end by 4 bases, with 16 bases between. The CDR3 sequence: CASSLGDGAAYGYTF. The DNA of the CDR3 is TGTGCCAGCTCACTGGGGGACGGTGCAGCCTATGGCTACACCTTC.

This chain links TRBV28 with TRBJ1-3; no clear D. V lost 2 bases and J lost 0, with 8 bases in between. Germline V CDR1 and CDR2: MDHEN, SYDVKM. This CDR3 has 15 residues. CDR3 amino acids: CASSLGGSSGNTIYF. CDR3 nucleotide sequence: TGTGCCAGCAGTTTAGGCGGGAGCTCTGGAAACACCATATATTTT.

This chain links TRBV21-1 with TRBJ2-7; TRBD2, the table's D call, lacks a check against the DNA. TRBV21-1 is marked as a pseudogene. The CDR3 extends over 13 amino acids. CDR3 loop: CASSKDSGDEQYF. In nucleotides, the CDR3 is TGTGCCAGCAGCAAAGATTCGGGGGACGAGCAGTACTTC.

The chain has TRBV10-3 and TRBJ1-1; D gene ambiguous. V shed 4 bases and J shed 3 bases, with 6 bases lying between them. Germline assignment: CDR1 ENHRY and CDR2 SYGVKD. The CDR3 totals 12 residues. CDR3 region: CAISAGDTEAFF. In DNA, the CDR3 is TGTGCCATCAGTGCCGGGGACACTGAAGCTTTCTTT.

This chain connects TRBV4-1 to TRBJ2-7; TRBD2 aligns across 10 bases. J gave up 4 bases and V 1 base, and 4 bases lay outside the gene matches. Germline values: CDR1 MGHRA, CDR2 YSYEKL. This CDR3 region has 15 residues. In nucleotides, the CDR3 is TGCGCCAGCAGCCAAGGTCTAGCGGGGGTATACGAGCAGTACTTC. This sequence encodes CASSQGLAGVYEQYF.

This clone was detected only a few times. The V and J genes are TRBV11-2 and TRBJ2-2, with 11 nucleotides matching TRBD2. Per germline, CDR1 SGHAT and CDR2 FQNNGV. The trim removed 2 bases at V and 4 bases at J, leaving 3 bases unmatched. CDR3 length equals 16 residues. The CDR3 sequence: CASSLHSGRGTGELFF. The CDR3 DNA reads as TGTGCCAGCAGCTTACATAGCGGGAGGGGCACCGGGGAGCTGTTTTTT.

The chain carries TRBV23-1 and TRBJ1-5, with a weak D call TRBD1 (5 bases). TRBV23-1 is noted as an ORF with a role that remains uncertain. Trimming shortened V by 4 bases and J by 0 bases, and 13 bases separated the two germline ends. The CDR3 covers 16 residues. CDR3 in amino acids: CASSLGGKISNQPQHF. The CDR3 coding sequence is TGCGCCAGCAGTCTCGGGGGGAAGATTAGCAATCAGCCCCAGCATTTT.

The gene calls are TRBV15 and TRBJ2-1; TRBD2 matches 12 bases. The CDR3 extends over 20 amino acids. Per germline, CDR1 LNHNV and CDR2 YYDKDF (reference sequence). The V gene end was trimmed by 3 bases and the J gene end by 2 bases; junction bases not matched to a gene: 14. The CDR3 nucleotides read TGTGCCACCAGCAGTAGGATTTGGACTAGCGGGAACCCCCCCTACAATGAGCAGTTCTTC. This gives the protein CATSSRIWTSGNPPYNEQFF.

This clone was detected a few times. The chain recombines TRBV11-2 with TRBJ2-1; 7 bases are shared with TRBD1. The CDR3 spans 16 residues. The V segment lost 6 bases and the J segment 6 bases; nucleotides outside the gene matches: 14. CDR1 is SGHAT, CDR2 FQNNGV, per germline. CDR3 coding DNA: TGTGCCAGCAGGCCCGCCGTAGGGGGCCTCCCCAATGAGCAGTTCTTC. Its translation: CASRPAVGGLPNEQFF.

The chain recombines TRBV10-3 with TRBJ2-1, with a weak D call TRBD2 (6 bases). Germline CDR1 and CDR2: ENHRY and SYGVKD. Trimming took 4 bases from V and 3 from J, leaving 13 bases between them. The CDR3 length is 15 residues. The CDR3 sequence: CAISVAGLDYNEQFF. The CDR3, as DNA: TGTGCCATCAGTGTGGCGGGACTCGACTACAATGAGCAGTTCTTC.

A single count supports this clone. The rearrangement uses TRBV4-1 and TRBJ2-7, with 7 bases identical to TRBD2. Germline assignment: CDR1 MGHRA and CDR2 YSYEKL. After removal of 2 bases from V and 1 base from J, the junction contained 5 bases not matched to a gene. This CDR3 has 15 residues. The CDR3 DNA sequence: TGCGCCAGCAGCCAACGGGGGGTCTCATCCTACGAGCAGTACTTC. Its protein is CASSQRGVSSYEQYF.

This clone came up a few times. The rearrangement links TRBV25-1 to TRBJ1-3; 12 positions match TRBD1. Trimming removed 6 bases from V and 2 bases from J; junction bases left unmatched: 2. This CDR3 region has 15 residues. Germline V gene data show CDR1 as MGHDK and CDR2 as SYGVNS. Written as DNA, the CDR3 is TGTGCCAGCAGCCGGGACAGGGGGCCTGGAAACACCATATATTTT. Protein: CASSRDRGPGNTIYF.